The 3 T cell receptor beta chains presented below share a single source sample, sequenced in a study of T cells after yellow fever vaccination (dated by TCRdb to about 2019). The library was built by means of 5' RACE. Sequenced using an Illumina HiSeq 2500. Clones were called with MiXCR by TCRdb after fastp trimmed the public reads at Q25, and only in-frame beta chains were retained. For every CDR3 protein sequence, its rows merge into one entry that carries the most common genes and DNA. Across this sample there are 200,000 to 300,000 distinct CDR3 sequences, with 10% to 15% seen only once. The top ten constitute 0.4% to 0.55% of the sample. What this sample's treatment or condition label stands for: live attenuated yellow fever vaccine strain. This sample comprised CD4+ T cells sorted from PBMCs, obtained 45 days after the yellow fever booster vaccination. These receptors all come from a man aged 25-40 years who received the YFV17D yellow fever vaccine.

J is TRBJ2-1 and V is TRBV6-5, with D unclear. The CDR3 consists of 11 residues. Germline V gene sequence: CDR1 MNHEY, CDR2 SVGAGI. The V end was cut by 2 bases, the J end by 12 bases, with 8 bases between. This chain's CDR3 is CASSYADRQFF. The CDR3 bases are TGTGCCAGCAGTTACGCTGATAGGCAGTTCTTC.

This clonotype has a count of ten or more. The rearrangement links TRBV20-1 to TRBJ2-1, with D perhaps being TRBD1 or TRBD2 (7 bases each). Trimming removed 0 bases from V and 5 bases from J, with 14 bases in between. CDR1 and CDR2 (germline): DFQATT, SNEGSKA (reference sequence). CDR3 length: 15 amino acids. CDR3 in amino acids: CSARDGGTADNEQFF. The DNA for the CDR3 is TGCAGTGCTAGAGACGGGGGGACAGCTGACAATGAGCAGTTCTTC.

In its sample, this clonotype was seen a few times. V gene TRBV20-1 combines with J gene TRBJ2-3, with 10 bases aligning to TRBD1. CDR1 and CDR2 (germline): DFQATT, SNEGSKA (reference sequence). V lost 0 bases, J lost 4 bases, and 4 bases stayed unmatched. The CDR3 spans 15 residues. In DNA, the CDR3 is TGCAGTGCTAGAGACGGACAGGGGGTTTCAGATACGCAGTATTTT. This codes for CSARDGQGVSDTQYF.